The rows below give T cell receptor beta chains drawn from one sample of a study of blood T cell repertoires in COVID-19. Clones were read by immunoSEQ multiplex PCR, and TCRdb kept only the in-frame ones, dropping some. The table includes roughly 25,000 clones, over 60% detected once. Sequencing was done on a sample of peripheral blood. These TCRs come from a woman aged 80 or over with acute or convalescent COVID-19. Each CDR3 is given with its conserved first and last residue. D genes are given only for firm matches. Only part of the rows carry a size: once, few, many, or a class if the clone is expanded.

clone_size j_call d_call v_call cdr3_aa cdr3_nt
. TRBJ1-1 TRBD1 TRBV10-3 CATGSGTEGTEAFF TGTGCCACCGGCTCCGGGACAGAGGGGACTGAAGCTTTCTTT
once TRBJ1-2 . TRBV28 CASSLFGGSYGYTF TGTGCCAGCAGTTTATTCGGCGGCTCCTATGGCTACACCTTC
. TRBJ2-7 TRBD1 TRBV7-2 CASSLDRDRGAEQYF TGTGCCAGCAGCTTAGACAGGGACAGGGGTGCCGAGCAGTACTTC
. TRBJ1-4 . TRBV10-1 CASSEFQGGEKLFF TGCGCCAGCAGTGAATTCCAGGGAGGGGAAAAACTGTTTTTT
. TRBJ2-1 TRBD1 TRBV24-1 CATGGGRGRGHNEQFF TGTGCCACCGGCGGCGGTAGGGGGCGCGGACACAATGAGCAGTTCTTC
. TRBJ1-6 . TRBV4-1 CASSPDSEYSPLHF TGCGCCAGCAGCCCGGACAGTGAATATTCACCCCTCCACTTT
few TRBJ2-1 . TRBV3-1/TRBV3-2 CASSQVPGQGMGSYNEQFF TGTGCCAGCAGCCAAGTCCCGGGACAAGGTATGGGCTCCTACAATGAGCAGTTCTTC
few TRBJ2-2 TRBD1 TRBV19 CASSGSYRTGDTGELFF TGTGCCAGTAGTGGCTCCTATAGGACAGGGGATACCGGGGAGCTGTTTTTT
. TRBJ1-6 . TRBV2 CASSEGSDSPLHF TGTGCCAGCAGTGAAGGGTCGGATTCACCCCTCCACTTT
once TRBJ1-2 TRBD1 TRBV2 CASSPDRAKGYGYTF TGTGCCAGCAGTCCAGACAGGGCAAAGGGGTATGGCTACACCTTC
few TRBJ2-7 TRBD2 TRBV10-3 CATGLAVYEQYF TGTGCCACGGGACTAGCAGTCTACGAGCAGTACTTC
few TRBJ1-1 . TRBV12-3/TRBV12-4 CASSPQATEAFF TGTGCCAGCAGCCCGCAGGCTACTGAAGCTTTCTTT
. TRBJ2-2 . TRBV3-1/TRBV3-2 CASSPGGELFF TGTGCCAGCAGCCCGGGTGGGGAGCTGTTTTTT
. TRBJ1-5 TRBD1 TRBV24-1 CATSEGGYSNQPQHF TGTGCCACCAGTGAAGGGGGCTATAGCAATCAGCCCCAGCATTTT
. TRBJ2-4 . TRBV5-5 CASSFGVAKNIQYF TGTGCCAGCAGCTTCGGGGTAGCCAAAAACATTCAGTACTTC
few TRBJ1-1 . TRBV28 CASSLWGQTEAFF TGTGCCAGCAGTTTGTGGGGACAAACTGAAGCTTTCTTT
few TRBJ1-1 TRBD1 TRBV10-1 CASRETGCTEAFF TGCGCCAGCAGGGAGACAGGGTGCACTGAAGCTTTCTTT
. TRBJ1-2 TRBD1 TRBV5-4 CASSPPPVAGGSGYTF TGTGCCAGCAGCCCGCCCCCCGTGGCAGGGGGCAGTGGCTACACCTTC
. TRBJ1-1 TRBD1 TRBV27 CASSLDRGGSEAFF TGTGCCAGCAGTCTAGACAGGGGTGGATCTGAAGCTTTCTTT
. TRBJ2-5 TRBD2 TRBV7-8 CASSSLAGGLWTQYF TGTGCCAGCAGCTCACTAGCGGGGGGGCTGTGGACCCAGTACTTC
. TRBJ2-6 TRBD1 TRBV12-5 CASGLASGTGRSGANVLTF TGTGCTAGTGGTTTGGCATCCGGGACAGGGCGTTCTGGCGCCAACGTCCTGACTTTC
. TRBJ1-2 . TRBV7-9 CASSLEDRDSGYTF TGTGCCAGCAGCTTAGAGGACAGAGACTCCGGCTACACCTTC
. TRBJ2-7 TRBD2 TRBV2 CASSVAGGGEQYF TGTGCCAGCAGTGTGGCGGGAGGGGGGGAGCAGTACTTC
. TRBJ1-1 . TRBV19 CASSFTGLNTEAFF TGTGCCAGTAGCTTCACAGGGCTTAACACTGAAGCTTTCTTT
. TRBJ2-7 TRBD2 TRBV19 CASSIAQAGGYEQYF TGTGCCAGTAGTATAGCCCAGGCGGGGGGCTACGAGCAGTACTTC
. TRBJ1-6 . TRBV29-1 CSHRDPYNSPLHF TGCAGCCACAGGGACCCCTATAATTCACCCCTCCACTTT